The 12 T cell receptor beta chains given below trace back to one sample, sequenced in a study of radiotherapy plus CTLA-4 blockade in lung cancer. Profiling relied on immunoSEQ multiplex PCR, and the TCRdb table lists in-frame clones only, not all of them. The profile covers about 48,000 clones, with around 88% appearing a single time and 15% to 20% taken by the ten largest. Material: peripheral blood, obtained from a patient treated with radiotherapy plus ipilimumab. The receptors derive from a human donor with non-small cell lung cancer that progressed on radiotherapy plus ipilimumab. Some clones in this sample may be carry-over from other donors' samples.

A few counts support this clone. J is TRBJ2-7 and V is TRBV18; 11 bases align to TRBD1. J gave up 7 bases and V 3 bases, and 5 bases lay outside the gene matches. Germline CDR1 KGHSH, CDR2 LQKENI. This CDR3 has 14 amino acids. CDR3 sequence reads: CASSPGQGAREQYF. DNA of the CDR3: TGTGCCAGCTCACCCGGACAGGGGGCCCGGGAGCAGTACTTC.

This rearrangement joins TRBV29-1 to TRBJ1-1; D uncertain. The length of the CDR3 is 13 residues. Per the germline V gene, CDR1 is SQVTM and CDR2 is ANQGSEA. Trimming took off 0 bases at V and 5 bases at J, with 10 bases between the two ends. In DNA, the CDR3 is TGCAGCGTTGAAGAAGCAGCGGGGACTGAAGCTTTCTTT. Its protein is CSVEEAAGTEAFF.

This chain connects TRBV5-5 to TRBJ2-7; D remains ambiguous. Between the trimmed V and J ends, which lost 0 bases and 3 bases, there was a span of 4 bases. CDR1 SGHKS and CDR2 YYEKEE come from the germline V gene (reference sequence). The CDR3 contains 12 residues. CDR3 coding DNA: TGTGCCAGCAGCTTGGGAGTCTACGAGCAGTACTTC. Translated: CASSLGVYEQYF.

This clone was seen only once. This chain links TRBV4-1 with TRBJ2-1, with 8 positions matching TRBD2. Germline V gene data show CDR1 as MGHRA and CDR2 as YSYEKL. This CDR3 comprises 18 residues. V was clipped by 4 bases and J by 2 bases; unmatched bases: 13. CDR3 region: CASSLEEAGGGTYNEQFF. The CDR3 DNA reads TGCGCCAGCAGCCTAGAGGAGGCGGGAGGAGGGACCTACAATGAGCAGTTCTTC.

The chain couples TRBV5-1 to TRBJ2-5; 9 bases agree with TRBD2. V lost 4 bases and J lost 3; bases outside the gene matches: 10. CDR3 length equals 16 residues. Germline V gives CDR1 SGHRS, CDR2 YFSETQ. Written as DNA, the CDR3 is TGCGCCAGCAGCCTTCAAGGGACTAGCCTAAAAGAGACCCAGTACTTC. Translation: CASSLQGTSLKETQYF.

This chain connects TRBV5-1 to TRBJ2-7, with TRBD1 identical over 10 bases. In germline, CDR1 is SGHRS, CDR2 YFSETQ. The CDR3 extends over 17 amino acids. Trimming at V came to 4 bases and at J to 2 bases, leaving 12 bases not matched to a gene. Here the CDR3 reads CASSLTRGQGVTYEQYF. In DNA, the CDR3 is TGCGCCAGCAGCCTAACGAGAGGACAGGGGGTAACCTACGAGCAGTACTTC.

Notes on this clone: A read error may account for a junction end that differs from germline. The chain uses TRBV7-9 and TRBJ1-1, with D possibly matching TRBD1 (6 bases). CDR1 and CDR2 from the germline V gene are SEHNR and FQNEAQ (reference sequence). The CDR3 extends over 15 amino acids. The CDR3 sequence is CTSSSPGTLNTEAFF. The CDR3 DNA follows: TGTACCAGCAGCTCCCCCGGGACACTTAACACTGAAGCTTTCTTT. Filled out from reference TRBV7-9 and TRBJ1-1, the complete variable domain reads DTGVSQNPRHKITKRGQNVTFRCDPISEHNRLYWYRQTLGQGPEFLTYFQNEAQLEKSRLLSDRFSAERPKGSFSTLEIQRTEQGDSAMYLCTSSSPGTLNTEAFFGQGTRLTVV.

V gene TRBV7-2 combines with J gene TRBJ2-7, with TRBD1 identical over 8 bases. The trim removed 3 bases at V and 3 bases at J, leaving 4 bases unmatched. Germline assignment: CDR1 SGHTA and CDR2 FQGNSA. CDR3 length: 14 amino acids. The CDR3, as DNA: TGTGCCAGCAGCTTCCGACAGGGGTTCTACGAGCAGTACTTC. Translation gives CASSFRQGFYEQYF.

This rearrangement joins TRBV11-2 to TRBJ2-1; a possible D gene is TRBD2 (5 bases). Germline-derived CDR1 and CDR2 are SGHAT and FQNNGV. The CDR3 totals 16 residues. The V end lost 2 bases, the J end lost 6 bases, and 17 bases lay between the germline ends. In DNA, the CDR3 is TGTGCCAGCAGCTTACGGCCTAGCCATTCGGGCAATGAGCAGTTCTTC. This encodes CASSLRPSHSGNEQFF.

The genes are TRBV5-6 and TRBJ2-5; D remains unclear. Near its end, the DNA agrees better with TRBJ2-7, so the J call may be wrong. Germline V gene data show CDR1 as SGHDT and CDR2 as YYEEEE. The CDR3 totals 13 residues. CDR3 protein: CASSLRVSYEQYF. Written as DNA, the CDR3 is TGTGCCAGCAGCTTACGGGTTTCCTACGAGCAGTACTTC.

In its sample, this clone ranks as medium-sized. The V call is TRBV28, the J call TRBJ1-5; TRBD1 agrees at 9 bases. Germline lookup yields CDR1 MDHEN and CDR2 SYDVKM. The CDR3 totals 16 residues. The junction had 6 bases not matched to a gene; V was cut back by 2 bases and J by 4 bases. CDR3 region: CASSLTGGFTNQPQHF. DNA of the CDR3: TGTGCCAGCAGTTTAACAGGGGGCTTCACTAATCAGCCCCAGCATTTT.

This chain joins TRBV2 and TRBJ2-3; 12 positions match TRBD2. The CDR3 is 15 amino acids. Per the germline V gene, CDR1 is SNHLY and CDR2 is FYNNEI. Trimming took 8 bases from V and 5 from J; bases not matched to a gene: 8. CDR3 sequence reads: CASRRLAGDQDTQYF. CDR3 nucleotide sequence: TGTGCCAGCCGACGACTAGCGGGAGATCAAGATACGCAGTATTTT. The full variable domain, its missing parts supplied by reference TRBV2 and TRBJ2-3, is EPEVTQTPSHQVTQMGQEVILRCVPISNHLYFYWYRQILGQKVEFLVSFYNNEISEKSEIFDDQFSVERPDGSNFTLKIRSTKLEDSAMYFCASRRLAGDQDTQYFGPGTRLTVL.